This TCR beta chain was recovered during a study of HIV-infected children after antiretroviral therapy interruption. Turning to the study itself: EBV and CMV exposure was recorded in most children. Interruption-arm sampling covered weeks 0, 12, interruption end (24 or 48), and about 3 years post-study. Study findings and constraints: The Gini coefficient of naive CD4+ repertoires rose, returning to baseline by 3 years. After treatment interruption started, naive CD4+ CDR3 overlap across time points dropped.

The length of the CDR3 is 13 residues. V was trimmed by 6 bases and J by 3 bases, leaving 9 bases between them. Germline lookup yields CDR1 MRHNA and CDR2 SNTAGT. About this clonotype: Its antigen is currently unknown.

Unique molecular identifiers were included in an RNA-based 3' RACE TCR library. TCRdb re-analysed the 3' RACE reads in MiXCR, keeping a single row per CDR3 protein. The table has around 50,000 distinct CDR3 sequences, 4.3% seen once. Stated treatment: PENTA 11 planned treatment interruption arm or continuous ART arm. The clonotype was recovered from a pool of human donors with HIV. This chain links TRBV6-4 with TRBJ2-1; no clear D. The specimen comprised CD45RA+ CD4+ T cells from PBMCs, pooled from several time points, sampled from a donor given antiretroviral therapy, either interrupted or continuous. Subset described: naive CD4+ CD45RA+ CD45RO- T cells. This CDR3 is CASRTGIYNEQFF. The CDR3 DNA sequence: TGTGCCAGCAGGACGGGTATCTACAATGAGCAGTTCTTC.